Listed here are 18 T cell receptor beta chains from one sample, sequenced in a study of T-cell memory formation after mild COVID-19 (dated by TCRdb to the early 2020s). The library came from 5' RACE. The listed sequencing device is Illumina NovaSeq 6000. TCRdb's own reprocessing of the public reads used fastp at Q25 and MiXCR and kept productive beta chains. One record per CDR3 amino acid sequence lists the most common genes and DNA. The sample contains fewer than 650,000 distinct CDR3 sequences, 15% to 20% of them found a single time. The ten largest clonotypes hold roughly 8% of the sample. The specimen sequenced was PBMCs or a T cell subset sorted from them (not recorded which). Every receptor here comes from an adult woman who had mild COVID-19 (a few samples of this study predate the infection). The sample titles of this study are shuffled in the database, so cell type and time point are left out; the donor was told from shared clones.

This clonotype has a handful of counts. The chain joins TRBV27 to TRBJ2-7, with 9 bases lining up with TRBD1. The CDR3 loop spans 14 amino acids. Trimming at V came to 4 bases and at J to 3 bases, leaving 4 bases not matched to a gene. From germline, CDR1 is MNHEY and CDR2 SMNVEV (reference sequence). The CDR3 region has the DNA TGTGCCAGCAGTTACAGGGGGCCGAACTACGAGCAGTACTTC. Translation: CASSYRGPNYEQYF.

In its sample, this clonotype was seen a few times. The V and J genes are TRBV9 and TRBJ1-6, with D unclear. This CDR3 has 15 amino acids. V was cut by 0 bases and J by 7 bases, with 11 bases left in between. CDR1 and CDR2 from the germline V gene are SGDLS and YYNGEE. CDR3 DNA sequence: TGTGCCAGCAGCGTAGAAGGGCTCGGGAATTCACCCCTCCACTTT. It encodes CASSVEGLGNSPLHF.

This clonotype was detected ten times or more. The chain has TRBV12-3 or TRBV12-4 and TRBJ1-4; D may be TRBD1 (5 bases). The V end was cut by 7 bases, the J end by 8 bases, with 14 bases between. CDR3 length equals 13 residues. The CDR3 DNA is TGTGCCAGCACCCGGGCAGGGTGGGAAAAACTGTTTTTT. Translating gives CASTRAGWEKLFF.

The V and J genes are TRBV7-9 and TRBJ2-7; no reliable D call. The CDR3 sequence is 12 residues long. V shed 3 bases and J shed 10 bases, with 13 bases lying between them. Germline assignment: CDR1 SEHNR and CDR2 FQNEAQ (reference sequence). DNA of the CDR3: TGTGCCAGCAGCTTGGAGCATGGAGATCAGTACTTC. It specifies CASSLEHGDQYF.

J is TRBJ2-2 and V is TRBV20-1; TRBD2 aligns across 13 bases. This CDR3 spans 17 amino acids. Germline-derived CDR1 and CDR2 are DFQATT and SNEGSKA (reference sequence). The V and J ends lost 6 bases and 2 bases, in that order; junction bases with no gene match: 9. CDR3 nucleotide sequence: TGCAGTGCGCTACTAGCGGGGGGGCGATTTAACACCGGGGAGCTGTTTTTT. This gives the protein CSALLAGGRFNTGELFF.

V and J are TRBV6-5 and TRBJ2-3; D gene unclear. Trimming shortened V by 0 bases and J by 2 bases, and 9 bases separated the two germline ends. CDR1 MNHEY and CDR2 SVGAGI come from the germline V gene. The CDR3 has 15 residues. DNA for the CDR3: TGTGCCAGCAGTTACTCTATGATTTACACAGATACGCAGTATTTT. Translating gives CASSYSMIYTDTQYF.

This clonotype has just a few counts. The CDR3 spells CASSIRGTTEAFF. The CDR3, as DNA: TGTGCCAGTAGTATAAGAGGGACCACTGAAGCTTTCTTT. The chain links TRBV19 to TRBJ1-1; a possible D gene is TRBD1 (5 bases). CDR3 length: 13 amino acids. Per the germline V gene, CDR1 is LNHDA and CDR2 is SQIVND (reference sequence). Trimming stripped 2 bases from V and 4 bases from J, with 8 bases between.

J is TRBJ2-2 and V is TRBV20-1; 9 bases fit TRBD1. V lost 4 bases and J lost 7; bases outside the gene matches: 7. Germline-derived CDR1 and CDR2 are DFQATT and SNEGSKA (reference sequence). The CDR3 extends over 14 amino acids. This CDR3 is CSATYRGRIGELFF. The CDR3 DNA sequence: TGCAGTGCTACCTACAGGGGGCGGATCGGGGAGCTGTTTTTT.

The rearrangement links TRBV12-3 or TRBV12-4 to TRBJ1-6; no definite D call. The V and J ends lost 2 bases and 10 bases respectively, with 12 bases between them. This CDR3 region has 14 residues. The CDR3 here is CASSLTQVASPLHF. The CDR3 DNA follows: TGTGCCAGCAGTTTAACGCAAGTGGCCTCACCCCTCCACTTT.

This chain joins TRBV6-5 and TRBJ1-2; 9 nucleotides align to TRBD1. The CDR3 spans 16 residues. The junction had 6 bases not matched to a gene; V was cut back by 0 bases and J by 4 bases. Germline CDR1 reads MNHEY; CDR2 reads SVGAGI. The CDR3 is CASSYSGDRDVYGYTF. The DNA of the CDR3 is TGTGCCAGCAGTTACTCAGGGGACAGGGACGTCTATGGCTACACCTTC.

Written as DNA, the CDR3 is TGTGCCAGCAGCTGGGCAGGACGGACTGAGCAGTTCTTC. This sequence encodes CASSWAGRTEQFF. The genes are TRBV7-9 and TRBJ2-1; no clear D. CDR1 and CDR2 from the germline V gene are SEHNR and FQNEAQ (reference sequence). Trimming cost V 4 bases and J 9 bases, with 13 bases left between them. This CDR3 is built from 13 residues.

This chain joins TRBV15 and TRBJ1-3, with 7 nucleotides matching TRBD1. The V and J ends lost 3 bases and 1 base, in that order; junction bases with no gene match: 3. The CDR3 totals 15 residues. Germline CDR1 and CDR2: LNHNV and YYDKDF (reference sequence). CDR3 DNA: TGTGCCACCAGCAGCCACAGGGGATCTGGAAACACCATATATTTT. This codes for CATSSHRGSGNTIYF.

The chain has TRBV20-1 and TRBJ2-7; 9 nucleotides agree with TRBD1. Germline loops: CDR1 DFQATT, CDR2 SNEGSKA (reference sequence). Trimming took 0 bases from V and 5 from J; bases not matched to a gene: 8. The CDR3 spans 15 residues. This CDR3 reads CSARDGYRGHHEQYF. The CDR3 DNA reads TGCAGTGCTAGAGACGGTTACAGGGGGCACCACGAGCAGTACTTC.

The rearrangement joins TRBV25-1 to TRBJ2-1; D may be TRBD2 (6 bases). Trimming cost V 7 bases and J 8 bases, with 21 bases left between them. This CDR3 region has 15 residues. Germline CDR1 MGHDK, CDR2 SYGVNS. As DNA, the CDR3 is TGTGCCAGCACCGGAACGGGAGAGAGAAGGGATGAGCAGTTCTTC. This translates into CASTGTGERRDEQFF.

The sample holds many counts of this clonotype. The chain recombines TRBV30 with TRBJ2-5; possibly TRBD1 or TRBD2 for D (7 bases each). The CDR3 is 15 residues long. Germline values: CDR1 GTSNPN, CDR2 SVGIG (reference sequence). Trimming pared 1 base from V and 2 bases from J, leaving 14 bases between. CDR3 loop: CAWSAGQGGQETQYF. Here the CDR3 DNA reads TGTGCCTGGAGTGCGGGGCAGGGGGGGCAAGAGACCCAGTACTTC.

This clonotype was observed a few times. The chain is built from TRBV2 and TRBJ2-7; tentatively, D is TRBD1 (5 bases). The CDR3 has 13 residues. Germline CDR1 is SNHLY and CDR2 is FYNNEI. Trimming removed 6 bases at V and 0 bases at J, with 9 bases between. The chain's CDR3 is CASRGQDSYEQYF. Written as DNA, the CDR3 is TGTGCCAGCAGAGGACAAGACTCCTACGAGCAGTACTTC.

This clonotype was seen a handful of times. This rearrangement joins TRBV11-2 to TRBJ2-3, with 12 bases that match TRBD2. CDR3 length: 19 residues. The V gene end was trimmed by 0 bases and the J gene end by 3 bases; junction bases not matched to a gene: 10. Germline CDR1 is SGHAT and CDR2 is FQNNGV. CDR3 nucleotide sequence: TGTGCCAGCAGCTTAGATTTGTCTAGCGGGAGGGCCGCAACAGATACGCAGTATTTT. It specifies CASSLDLSSGRAATDTQYF.

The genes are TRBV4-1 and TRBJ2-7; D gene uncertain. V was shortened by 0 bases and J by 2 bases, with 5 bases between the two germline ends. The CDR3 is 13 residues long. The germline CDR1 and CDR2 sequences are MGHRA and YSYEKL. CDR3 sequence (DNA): TGCGCCAGCAGCCAAGACGCCCCCTACGAGCAGTACTTC. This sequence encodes CASSQDAPYEQYF.